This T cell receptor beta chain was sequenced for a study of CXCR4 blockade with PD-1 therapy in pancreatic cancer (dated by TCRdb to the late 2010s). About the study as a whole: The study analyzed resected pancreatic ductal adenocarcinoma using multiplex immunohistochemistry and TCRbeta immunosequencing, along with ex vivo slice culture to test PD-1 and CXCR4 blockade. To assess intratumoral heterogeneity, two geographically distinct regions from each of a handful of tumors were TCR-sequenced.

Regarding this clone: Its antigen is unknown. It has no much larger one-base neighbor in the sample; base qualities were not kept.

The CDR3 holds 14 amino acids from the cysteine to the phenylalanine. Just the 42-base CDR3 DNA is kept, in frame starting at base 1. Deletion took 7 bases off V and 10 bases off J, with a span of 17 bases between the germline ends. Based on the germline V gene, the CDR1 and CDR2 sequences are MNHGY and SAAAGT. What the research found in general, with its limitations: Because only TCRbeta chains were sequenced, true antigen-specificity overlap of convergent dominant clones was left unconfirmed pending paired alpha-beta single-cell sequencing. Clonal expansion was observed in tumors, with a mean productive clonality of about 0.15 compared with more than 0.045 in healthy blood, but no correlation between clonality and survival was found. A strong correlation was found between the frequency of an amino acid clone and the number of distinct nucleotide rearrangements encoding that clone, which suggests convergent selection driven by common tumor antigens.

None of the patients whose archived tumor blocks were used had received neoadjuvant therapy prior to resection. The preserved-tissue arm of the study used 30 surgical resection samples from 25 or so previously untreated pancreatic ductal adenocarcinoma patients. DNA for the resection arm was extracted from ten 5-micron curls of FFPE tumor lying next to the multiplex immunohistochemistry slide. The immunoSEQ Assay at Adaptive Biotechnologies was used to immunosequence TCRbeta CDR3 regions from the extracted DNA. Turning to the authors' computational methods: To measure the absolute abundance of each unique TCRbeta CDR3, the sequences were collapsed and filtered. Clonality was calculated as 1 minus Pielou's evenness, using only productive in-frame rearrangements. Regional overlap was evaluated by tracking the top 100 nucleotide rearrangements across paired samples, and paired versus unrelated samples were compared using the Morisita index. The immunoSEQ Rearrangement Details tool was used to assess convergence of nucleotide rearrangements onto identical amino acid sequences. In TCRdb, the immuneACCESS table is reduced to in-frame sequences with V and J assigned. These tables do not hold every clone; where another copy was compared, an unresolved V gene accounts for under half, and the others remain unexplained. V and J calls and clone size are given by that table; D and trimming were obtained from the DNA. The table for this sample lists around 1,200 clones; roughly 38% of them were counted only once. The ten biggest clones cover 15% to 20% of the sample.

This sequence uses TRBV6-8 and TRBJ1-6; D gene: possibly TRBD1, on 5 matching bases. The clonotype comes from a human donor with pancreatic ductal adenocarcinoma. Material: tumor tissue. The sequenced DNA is TGTGCCAGCATGCCAATCAGCCAGGGATCACCCCTCCACTTT. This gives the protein CASMPISQGSPLHF.